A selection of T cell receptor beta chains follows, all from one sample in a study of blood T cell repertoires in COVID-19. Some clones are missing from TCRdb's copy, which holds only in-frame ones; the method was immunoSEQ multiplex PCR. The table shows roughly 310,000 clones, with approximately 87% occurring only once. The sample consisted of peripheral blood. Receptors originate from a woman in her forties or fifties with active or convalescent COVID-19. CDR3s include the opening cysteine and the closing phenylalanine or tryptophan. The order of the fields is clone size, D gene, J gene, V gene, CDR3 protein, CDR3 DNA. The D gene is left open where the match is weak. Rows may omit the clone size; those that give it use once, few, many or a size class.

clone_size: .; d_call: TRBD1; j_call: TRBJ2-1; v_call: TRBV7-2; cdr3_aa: CASSLVGPGGRHEQFF; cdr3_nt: TGTGCCAGCAGCTTAGTGGGCCCAGGGGGCAGGCATGAGCAGTTCTTC
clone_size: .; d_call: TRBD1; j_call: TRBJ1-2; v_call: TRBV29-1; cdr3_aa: CSVEGQGSGGYTF; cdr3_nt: TGCAGCGTAGAGGGACAGGGATCCGGTGGCTACACCTTC
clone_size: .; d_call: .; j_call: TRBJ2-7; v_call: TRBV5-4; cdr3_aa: CASSYEQGFYEQYF; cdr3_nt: TGTGCCAGCAGCTACGAACAGGGATTCTACGAGCAGTACTTC
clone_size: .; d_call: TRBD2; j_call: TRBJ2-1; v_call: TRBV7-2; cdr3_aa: CASSSSRSGSVGNEQFF; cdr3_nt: TGTGCCAGCAGCTCTTCACGTAGCGGGAGTGTAGGAAATGAGCAGTTCTTC
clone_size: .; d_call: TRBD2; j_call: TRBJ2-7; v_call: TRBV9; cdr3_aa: CASSVGTSRTYEQYF; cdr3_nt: TGTGCCAGCAGCGTGGGGACTAGCAGAACCTACGAGCAGTACTTC
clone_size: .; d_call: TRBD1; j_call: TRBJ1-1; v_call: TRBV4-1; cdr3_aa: CASSQDHRGFTEAFF; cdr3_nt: TGCGCCAGCAGCCAAGATCACAGGGGGTTCACTGAAGCTTTCTTT
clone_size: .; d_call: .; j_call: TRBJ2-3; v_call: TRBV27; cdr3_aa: CASSRPHHADTQYF; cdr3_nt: TGTGCCAGCAGTCGCCCACACCACGCAGATACGCAGTATTTT
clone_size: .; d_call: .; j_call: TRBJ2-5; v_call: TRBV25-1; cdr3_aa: CASSFQETQYF; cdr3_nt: TGTGCCAGCAGTTTCCAGGAGACCCAGTACTTC
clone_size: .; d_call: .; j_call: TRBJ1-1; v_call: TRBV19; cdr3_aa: CASNEGGTEAFF; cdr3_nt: TGTGCCAGTAACGAAGGCGGCACTGAAGCTTTCTTT
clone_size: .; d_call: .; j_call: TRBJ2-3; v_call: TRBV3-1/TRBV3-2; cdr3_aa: CASSPTRTLTDTQYF; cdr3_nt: TGTGCCAGCAGCCCCACCAGGACATTAACAGATACGCAGTATTTT
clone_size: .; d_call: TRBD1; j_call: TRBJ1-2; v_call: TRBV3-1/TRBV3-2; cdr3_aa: CASSQDWPTGNYYGYTF; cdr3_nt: TGTGCCAGCAGCCAAGATTGGCCGACAGGGAATTACTATGGCTACACCTTC
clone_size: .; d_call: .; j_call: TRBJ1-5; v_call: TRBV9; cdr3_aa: CASNLGGRSNQPQHF; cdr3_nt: TGTGCCAGCAACTTAGGGGGTAGGAGCAATCAGCCCCAGCATTTT
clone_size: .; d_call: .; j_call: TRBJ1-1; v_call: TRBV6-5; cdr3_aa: CASSRGTGDTEAFF; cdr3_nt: TGTGCCAGCAGCCGGGGAACGGGGGACACTGAAGCTTTCTTT
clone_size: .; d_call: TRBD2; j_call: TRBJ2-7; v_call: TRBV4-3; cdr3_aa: CASSQDRGGNSYEQYF; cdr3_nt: TGCGCCAGCAGCCAAGATCGGGGGGGGAACTCCTACGAGCAGTACTTC
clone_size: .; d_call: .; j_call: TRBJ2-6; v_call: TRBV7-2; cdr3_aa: CASSQSTGANVLTF; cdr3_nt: TGTGCCAGCAGTCAAAGCACCGGGGCCAACGTCCTGACTTTC
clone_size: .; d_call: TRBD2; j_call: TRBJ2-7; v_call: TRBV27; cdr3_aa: CASSRLAGVSQYF; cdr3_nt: TGTGCCAGCAGCCGACTAGCGGGAGTGTCTCAGTACTTC
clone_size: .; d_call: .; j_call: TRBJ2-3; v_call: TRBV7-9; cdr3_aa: CASSLEPSDTQYF; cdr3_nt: TGTGCCAGCAGCTTAGAGCCCTCAGATACGCAGTATTTT
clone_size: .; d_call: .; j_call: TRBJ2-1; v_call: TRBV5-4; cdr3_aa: CASSSRTAYYNEQFF; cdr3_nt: TGTGCCAGCAGTTCACGGACAGCCTACTACAATGAGCAGTTCTTC
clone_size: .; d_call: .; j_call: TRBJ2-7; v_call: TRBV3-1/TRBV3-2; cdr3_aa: CASSQDGRTTRYEQYF; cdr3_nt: TGTGCCAGCAGCCAAGATGGGAGGACCACCCGCTACGAGCAGTACTTC
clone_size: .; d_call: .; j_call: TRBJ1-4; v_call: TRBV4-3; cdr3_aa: CASSQPPGEGGLGNEKLFF; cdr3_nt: TGCGCCAGCAGCCAACCACCTGGGGAGGGTGGGCTAGGTAATGAAAAACTGTTTTTT
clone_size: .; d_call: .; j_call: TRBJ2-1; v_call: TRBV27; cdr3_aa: CASSLIAVAYNEQFF; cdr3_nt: TGTGCCAGCAGTCTTATAGCCGTCGCCTACAATGAGCAGTTCTTC
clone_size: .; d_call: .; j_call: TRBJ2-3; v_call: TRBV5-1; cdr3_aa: CASSLVASRPDTQYF; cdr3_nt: TGCGCCAGCAGCTTGGTGGCTAGTCGACCAGATACGCAGTATTTT
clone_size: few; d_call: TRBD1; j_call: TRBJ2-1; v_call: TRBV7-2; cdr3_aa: CASSLTATGESSYNEQFF; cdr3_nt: TGTGCCAGCAGCCTCACCGCCACAGGGGAGAGCTCCTACAATGAGCAGTTCTTC
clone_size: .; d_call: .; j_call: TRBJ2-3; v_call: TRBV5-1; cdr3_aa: CASSLELADTQYF; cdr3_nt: TGCGCCAGCAGCTTGGAATTAGCAGATACGCAGTATTTT
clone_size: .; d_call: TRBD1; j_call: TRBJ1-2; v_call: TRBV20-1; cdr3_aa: CSAIGGGYTF; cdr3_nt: TGCAGTGCTATAGGGGGCGGCTACACCTTC
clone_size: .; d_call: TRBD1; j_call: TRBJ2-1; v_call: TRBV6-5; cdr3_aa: CASVGQGRNEQFF; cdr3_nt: TGTGCCAGCGTAGGACAGGGGAGGAATGAGCAGTTCTTC
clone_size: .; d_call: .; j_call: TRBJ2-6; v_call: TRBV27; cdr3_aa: CASSNLWAGTGANVLTF; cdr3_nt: TGTGCCAGCAGTAACCTCTGGGCCGGGACTGGGGCCAACGTCCTGACTTTC
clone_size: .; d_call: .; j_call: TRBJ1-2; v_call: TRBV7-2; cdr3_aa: CASSSTRWAVFRGGYTF; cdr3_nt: TGTGCCAGCAGCTCAACCCGTTGGGCCGTATTTCGGGGTGGCTACACCTTC
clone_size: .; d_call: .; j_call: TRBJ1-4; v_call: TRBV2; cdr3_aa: CASTSSAPQGSGKLFF; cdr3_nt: TGTGCCAGCACTTCCTCCGCCCCACAGGGTTCAGGAAAACTGTTTTTT
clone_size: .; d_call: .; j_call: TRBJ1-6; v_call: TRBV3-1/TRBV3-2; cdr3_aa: CASSQGTGNSPLHF; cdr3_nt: TGTGCCAGCAGCCAAGGAACAGGGAATTCACCCCTCCACTTT
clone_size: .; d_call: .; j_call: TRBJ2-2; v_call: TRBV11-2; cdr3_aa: CASSLESVFLIANTGELFF; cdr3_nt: TGTGCCAGCAGCTTAGAATCCGTCTTTCTAATAGCCAACACCGGGGAGCTGTTTTTT
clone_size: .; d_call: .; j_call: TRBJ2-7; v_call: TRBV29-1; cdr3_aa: CSVEDSVEYEQYF; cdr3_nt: TGCAGCGTTGAGGACAGCGTGGAATACGAGCAGTACTTC
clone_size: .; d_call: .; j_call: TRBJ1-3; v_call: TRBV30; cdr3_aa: CAWSYRTTSGNTIYF; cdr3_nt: TGTGCCTGGAGTTACAGGACGACTTCTGGAAACACCATATATTTT